This T cell receptor (beta chain) emerged from a study of human T cells and chemical hapten exposure. Study-level information: The patch tests put 0.01% DPC on the skin of the upper back and were read 6 days later. Alopecia areata, totalis or universalis was found in mostly female patients. Slight volume differences across pooled libraries mainly accounted for varying per-sample TCR yields.

Time point indicated: patch test 1, 2 weeks after DPC sensitization. The treatment: therapeutic diphenylcyclopropenone sensitization with weekly scalp DPC. This CDR3 region has 11 residues. With V trimmed by 11 bases and J by 7 bases, 7 bases remained unmatched. TCRdb analysed the RACE reads with MiXCR anew, one entry per CDR3 protein. The sample records some 340,000 distinct CDR3 sequences, roughly 6.9% being singletons. On this clonotype: Its antigen is undetermined.

Study-level results: Significantly more large CDR3 similarity clusters arose among expanded TCRs than among controls.

The rearrangement links TRBV12-3 or TRBV12-4 to TRBJ2-7, with 8 nucleotides matching TRBD1. This sequence originates from a woman under 30 with alopecia areata. Some clones in this sample may be carry-over from other donors' samples. The source was whole blood, collected in connection with sensitization to the hapten diphenylcyclopropenone (DPC). Here the CDR3 DNA reads TGTGCCTGTATCCGACAGGGGGAGCAGTACTTC. This codes for CACIRQGEQYF.